This T cell receptor beta chain was retrieved from a study of blood T cell repertoires in COVID-19. Study background: COVID-19 samples collected from the United States, Italy and Spain covered acute and convalescent phases. T cells, B-cell-depleted T cells, or PBMCs provided the cDNA or gDNA that served as material.

Original analysis: Estimation of nucleated cell counts was performed using reference gene primer amplification. TCRdb's copy holds only in-frame clones and misses some; the assay was immunoSEQ multiplex PCR. The V and J calls and clone size come from that table; D and trimming were worked out from the DNA. The table has about 230,000 clones, 70% to 90% seen once. From germline, CDR1 is MDHEN and CDR2 SYDVKM. V was clipped by 8 bases and J by 1 base, with 9 bases between them. The CDR3 totals 13 residues. The chain recombines TRBV28 with TRBJ1-3; D unclear. The specimen was peripheral blood. This clonotype was sampled from a woman in her 70s with active or convalescent COVID-19. The CDR3 bases are TGTGCCAGCTATCCAGGATCTGGAAACACCATATATTTT. This gives the protein CASYPGSGNTIYF.